This T cell receptor (beta chain) stems from a study of T-cell reconstitution after alpha-beta-depleted transplantation in children. Study-wide findings and caveats: Newly produced T cells mostly accounted for T-cell counts and diversity one year post-transplant. Surviving recipient T cells and thymic progenitors accounted for the high day-60 TCRbeta diversity observed in some patients. By about two months after transplant, alpha-beta T cells reportedly arose from several hundred graft clones that had expanded.

The TCRbeta library was prepared with unique molecular identifiers. TCRdb re-called the PCR reads with MiXCR, one entry per CDR3 protein. The table shows approximately 110,000 distinct CDR3 sequences, with roughly 23% occurring only once. The V gene end was trimmed by 5 bases and the J gene end by 1 base; junction bases not matched to a gene: 6. CDR1 MNHEY and CDR2 SVGAGI come from the germline V gene. This CDR3 contains 15 residues. Many counts were recorded for this clonotype. Antigen: not known. Sequencing was performed on PBMCs, mostly from graft donor cells, taken 180 days after TCRalphabeta/CD19-depleted stem cell transplant. This TCR came from a male patient between 2 and 10 years old who had a stem cell transplant for chronic granulomatous disease, so the T cells may come from the graft donor. The genes are TRBV6-5 and TRBJ2-7; TRBD1 matches 9 bases. The CDR3 sequence: CASSPGTGKSYEQYF. CDR3 sequence (DNA): TGTGCCAGCAGTCCCGGGACAGGGAAATCCTACGAGCAGTACTTC.